The following is a TCR beta chain sequence with its context. Antigen unknown. The sample belongs to a study of beta chain features in type 1 diabetes. Overall study findings and caveats: Type 1 diabetes patients had moderately but significantly shorter TCRB CDR3s in all four CD4+ subsets. Fewer junction insertions and more nucleotide deletions appeared in type 1 diabetes patients. Sequencing of cDNA might inflate the share of cells that strongly express TCR.

CDR3 length: 15 amino acids. V was shortened by 4 bases and J by 0 bases, with 12 bases between the two germline ends. CDR1 MNHEY and CDR2 SMNVEV come from the germline V gene (reference sequence). Since all of the isolated RNA was reverse transcribed, expressed TCRB transcripts were what got sequenced. There were 3.5 million to 4.5 million reads on average in the naive, central memory and regulatory T cell samples. Sequencing used immunoSEQ multiplex PCR; TCRdb keeps in-frame clones, though not all of them. The sample includes almost 350,000 clones, roughly 9% seen only once; the top ten take 1%. This rearrangement joins TRBV27 to TRBJ1-2, with D unresolved. This receptor was obtained from a man aged 25 to 40 with type 1 diabetes. Sequences were obtained from central memory CD4+ T cells from blood. The CDR3 DNA follows: TGTGCCAGCAGTTCCCCATCGGGTGCTAACTATGGCTACACCTTC. Translated, it gives CASSSPSGANYGYTF.